These 27 T cell receptor beta chains share one sample of origin, sequenced in a study of radiation and T cells in renal cell carcinoma. Noted time point: baseline pretreatment blood. Treatment noted: 15 Gy SBRT to primary tumor, nephrectomy 4 weeks later. Produced via immunoSEQ multiplex PCR; TCRdb's table is partial and in-frame only. The sample lists 150,000 or so clones, around 89% occurring once. This sample comprised blood, obtained from a patient whose treatment included radiotherapy and nephrectomy. The receptors were sampled from a woman aged 65 to 85 with renal cell carcinoma.

The chain couples TRBV28 to TRBJ1-5, with 11 bases identical to TRBD1. The ends lost 0 bases at V and 15 bases at J; junction bases unmatched: 10. Germline CDR1 MDHEN, CDR2 SYDVKM. CDR3 size: 15 residues. The CDR3, as DNA: TGTGCCAGCAGTTTATGGGGGACAGGGGGTCAAGCAGGGCATTTT. Translated: CASSLWGTGGQAGHF. Full variable domain (remainder filled in from reference TRBV28 and TRBJ1-5): DVKVTQSSRYLVKRTGEKVFLECVQDMDHENMFWYRQDPGLGLRLIYFSYDVKMKEKGDIPEGYSVSREKKERFSLILESASTNQTSMYLCASSLWGTGGQAGHFGDGTRLSIL.

V usage is TRBV6-5 and J usage is TRBJ2-7, with D maybe TRBD1 (6 bases). V lost 4 bases, J lost 2 bases, and 12 bases lay in between. Germline loops: CDR1 MNHEY, CDR2 SVGAGI. The CDR3 contains 14 residues. The CDR3, as DNA: TGTGCCAGCAGTTCCGGGACACCTACCTACGAGCAGTACTTC. As protein: CASSSGTPTYEQYF.

The chain carries TRBV7-3 and TRBJ2-5; D call uncertain. Deletions cut 1 base from V and 2 bases from J, with 8 bases between. This CDR3 has 14 amino acids. Germline CDR1 and CDR2: SGHTA and FQGTGA. Here the CDR3 reads CASSLNLGQETQYF. The CDR3, as DNA: TGTGCCAGCAGCTTAAATTTGGGGCAAGAGACCCAGTACTTC.

The chain joins TRBV12-5 to TRBJ1-2, with D possibly being TRBD1 (5 bases). CDR1 and CDR2 from the germline V gene are LGHNT and FRNRAP. V dropped 1 base and J dropped 6 bases, with 12 bases sitting between them. This CDR3 region has 14 residues. CDR3 sequence (DNA): TGTGCTAGTGGTTTGGACCGGACAAGCAATGGCTACACCTTC. The encoded protein is CASGLDRTSNGYTF.

This chain connects TRBV30 to TRBJ2-7; the match to TRBD2 covers 9 bases. After removal of 0 bases from V and 3 bases from J, the junction contained 0 bases not matched to a gene. The CDR3 has 13 amino acids. The V gene's germline CDR1 is GTSNPN and CDR2 SVGIG (reference sequence). The CDR3 spells CAWSVSGGYEQYF. In DNA form, the CDR3 reads TGTGCCTGGAGTGTTAGCGGGGGCTACGAGCAGTACTTC.

The chain couples TRBV30 to TRBJ2-1; 7 bases are shared with TRBD1. Germline loops: CDR1 GTSNPN, CDR2 SVGIG (reference sequence). J gave up 6 bases and V 7 bases, and 6 bases lay outside the gene matches. This CDR3 comprises 12 residues. CDR3 nucleotide sequence: TGTGCCTCGCTAGGGGGCGGCAATGAGCAGTTCTTC. Its protein is CASLGGGNEQFF. Full variable domain (missing parts from reference TRBV30 and TRBJ2-1): SQTIHQWPATLVQPVGSPLSLECTVEGTSNPNLYWYRQAAGRGLQLLFYSVGIGQISSEVPQNLSASRPQDRQFILSSKKLLLSDSGFYLCASLGGGNEQFFGPGTRLTVL.

The J gene is TRBJ1-3, the V gene TRBV4-2, with 11 bases matching TRBD1. Germline-derived CDR1 and CDR2 are LGHNA and YNFKEQ. J lost 3 bases, V lost 1 base, and 5 bases had no gene match. The CDR3 has 17 residues. The CDR3 region has the DNA TGTGCCAGCAGCCAAGGGACAGGGGGCCTATTTGGAAACACCATATATTTT. Translation gives CASSQGTGGLFGNTIYF.

This clone has just one count. The chain couples TRBV15 to TRBJ2-1, with D possibly TRBD2 on 6 matching bases. Germline V gene lookup returns CDR1 LNHNV and CDR2 YYDKDF (reference sequence). CDR3 length: 16 residues. Trimming took off 3 bases at V and 0 bases at J, with 12 bases between the two ends. CDR3 loop: CATSRFGRGSYNEQFF. CDR3 coding DNA: TGTGCCACCAGCAGGTTCGGGCGGGGCTCCTACAATGAGCAGTTCTTC. The full variable domain, rest sourced from reference TRBV15 and TRBJ2-1, is DAMVIQNPRYQVTQFGKPVTLSCSQTLNHNVMYWYQQKSSQAPKLLFHYYDKDFNNEADTPDNFQSRRPNTSFCFLDIRSPGLGDTAMYLCATSRFGRGSYNEQFFGPGTRLTVL.

The chain joins TRBV30 to TRBJ1-2, with no clear D. V was cut by 3 bases and J by 5 bases, with 13 bases left in between. The CDR3 contains 13 residues. The V gene's germline CDR1 is GTSNPN and CDR2 SVGIG (reference sequence). The CDR3 region is CAWSEPRTYGYTF. The CDR3 DNA follows: TGTGCCTGGAGCGAACCCCGGACTTATGGCTACACCTTC. The whole variable domain, remainder taken from reference TRBV30 and TRBJ1-2, is SQTIHQWPATLVQPVGSPLSLECTVEGTSNPNLYWYRQAAGRGLQLLFYSVGIGQISSEVPQNLSASRPQDRQFILSSKKLLLSDSGFYLCAWSEPRTYGYTFGSGTRLTVV.

Regarding this clone: This sample also contains other DNA sequences that code for the same CDR3. V gene TRBV5-4 combines with J gene TRBJ2-5, with 9 bases fitting TRBD1. J lost 5 bases, V lost 2 bases, and 7 bases had no gene match. Germline V gives CDR1 SGHNT, CDR2 YYREEE (reference sequence). CDR3 size: 15 residues. The CDR3, as DNA: TGTGCCAGCAGCTTATCGGGACAGGGCGGGGAGACCCAGTACTTC. Translating it yields CASSLSGQGGETQYF.

Concerning this clone itself: Relative to the germline gene, one junction end is altered; a read error may explain this. The chain has TRBV7-7 and TRBJ2-1; possibly TRBD2 for D (5 bases). CDR3 length: 13 amino acids. Germline V gene lookup returns CDR1 SSHAT and CDR2 FNYEAQ (reference sequence). DNA of the CDR3: TGTGCTAGCAGCCCCCAACCCGGGGATGAGCAGTTCTTC. Protein product: CASSPQPGDEQFF.

This clone was observed once. The chain combines TRBV5-1 with TRBJ1-4; D uncertain. CDR3 size: 13 residues. Trimming removed 2 bases at V and 8 bases at J, with 10 bases between. Germline CDR1 reads SGHRS; CDR2 reads YFSETQ. The chain's CDR3 is CASSLERPEKLFF. The CDR3 nucleotides are TGCGCCAGCAGCTTAGAAAGACCCGAAAAACTGTTTTTT.

This chain connects TRBV7-9 to TRBJ2-7, with D uncertain. Germline V CDR1 and CDR2: SEHNR, FQNEAQ (reference sequence). V was trimmed by 4 bases and J by 2 bases, leaving 6 bases between them. CDR3 size: 12 residues. CDR3 in DNA: TGTGCCAGCAGCTCTGACGCCTACGAGCAGTACTTC. It translates to CASSSDAYEQYF.

This clone was observed once. The gene calls are TRBV6-1 and TRBJ2-7; 8 bases are shared with TRBD1. Germline loops: CDR1 MNHNS, CDR2 SASEGT. The CDR3 spans 14 residues. J gave up 4 bases and V 5 bases, and 7 bases lay outside the gene matches. The CDR3 loop reads CASSTGTGWYEQYF. CDR3 sequence (DNA): TGTGCCAGCAGTACCGGGACAGGCTGGTACGAGCAGTACTTC.

This chain uses TRBV7-6 with TRBJ2-1, with TRBD2 matching over 12 bases. The germline V gene has CDR1 SGHVS and CDR2 FNYEAQ. V dropped 0 bases and J dropped 3; count of bases not matched to a gene: 12. The CDR3 is 20 residues long. CDR3 residues: CASSLAILAGGPIGYNEQFF. CDR3 nucleotide sequence: TGTGCCAGCAGCTTAGCGATCCTAGCGGGGGGGCCCATAGGCTACAATGAGCAGTTCTTC. Using reference TRBV7-6 and TRBJ2-1 for the parts outside the CDR3, the full variable domain is GAGVSQSPRYKVTKRGQDVALRCDPISGHVSLYWYRQALGQGPEFLTYFNYEAQQDKSGLPNDRFSAERPEGSISTLTIQRTEQRDSAMYRCASSLAILAGGPIGYNEQFFGPGTRLTVL.

This chain joins TRBV6-5 and TRBJ1-6; 8 bases are shared with TRBD1. Losses at the gene ends were 8 bases for V and 5 bases for J; bases not matched to a gene: 5. Germline V lookup: CDR1 MNHEY, CDR2 SVGAGI. The CDR3 has 14 residues. DNA of the CDR3: TGTGCCAGCGCGAACAGGGGGAATAATTCACCCCTCCACTTT. Amino acid sequence: CASANRGNNSPLHF.

The gene calls are TRBV7-9 and TRBJ1-2; maybe TRBD1 (5 bases). Trimming pared 5 bases from V and 7 bases from J, leaving 17 bases between. The CDR3 spans 14 residues. Germline-derived CDR1 and CDR2 are SEHNR and FQNEAQ (reference sequence). CDR3 amino acids: CASSRLEGTGGYTF. In nucleotides, the CDR3 is TGTGCCAGCAGCCGCCTTGAGGGGACTGGTGGCTACACCTTC.

The gene calls are TRBV20-1 and TRBJ1-2; D ambiguous. CDR1 and CDR2 from the germline V gene are DFQATT and SNEGSKA (reference sequence). The length of the CDR3 is 11 residues. V lost 1 base to trimming and J lost 7 bases, with 7 bases between them. CDR3 coding DNA: TGCAGTGCTAGAGGGGCCCCTGGCTACACCTTC. Translation gives CSARGAPGYTF.

The sample holds a few counts of this clone. In DNA form, the CDR3 reads TGTGCCAGCAGCCCCCAAGCTTTCTTT. Encoded protein: CASSPQAFF. The chain links TRBV7-9 to TRBJ1-1, with unresolved D. Trimming pared 5 bases from V and 9 bases from J, leaving 4 bases between. The length of the CDR3 is 9 residues. Germline CDR1 reads SEHNR; CDR2 reads FQNEAQ (reference sequence).

J is TRBJ1-2 and V is TRBV18, with TRBD1 as a possible D gene (6 bases). CDR1 is KGHSH, CDR2 LQKENI, per germline. Trimming removed 5 bases at V and 3 bases at J, with 19 bases between. The CDR3 totals 16 residues. CDR3 sequence reads: CASSANTGRGDYGYTF. The CDR3 nucleotides read TGTGCCAGCTCAGCGAACACAGGGCGGGGAGACTATGGCTACACCTTC.

The rearrangement uses TRBV2 and TRBJ2-7; no clear D. Germline V gives CDR1 SNHLY, CDR2 FYNNEI. The V end was cut by 3 bases, the J end by 3 bases, with 12 bases between. This CDR3 is 14 amino acids long. The CDR3 nucleotides are TGTGCCAGCAGTGATCCCCCCGGGCTCTACGAGCAGTACTTC. It yields the protein CASSDPPGLYEQYF. Full variable domain (missing parts from reference TRBV2 and TRBJ2-7): EPEVTQTPSHQVTQMGQEVILRCVPISNHLYFYWYRQILGQKVEFLVSFYNNEISEKSEIFDDQFSVERPDGSNFTLKIRSTKLEDSAMYFCASSDPPGLYEQYFGPGTRLTVT.

The J gene is TRBJ1-5, the V gene TRBV11-2; unclear D gene. CDR1 SGHAT and CDR2 FQNNGV come from the germline V gene. V shed 1 base and J shed 0 bases, with 4 bases lying between them. This CDR3 has 14 residues. CDR3 protein: CASSLGYSNQPQHF. The DNA of the CDR3 is TGTGCCAGCAGCTTAGGGTATAGCAATCAGCCCCAGCATTTT.

The rearrangement links TRBV27 to TRBJ1-1, with D hard to call. Germline V gives CDR1 MNHEY, CDR2 SMNVEV (reference sequence). This CDR3 region has 15 residues. V lost 0 bases to trimming and J lost 0 bases, with 8 bases between them. CDR3 sequence (DNA): TGTGCCAGCAGTTTATCAGGAGGAGTGAACACTGAAGCTTTCTTT. It yields the protein CASSLSGGVNTEAFF.

J is TRBJ2-2 and V is TRBV30; 7 bases match TRBD1. The germline V gene encodes CDR1 GTSNPN and CDR2 SVGIG (reference sequence). After removal of 5 bases from V and 2 bases from J, the junction contained 2 bases not matched to a gene. CDR3 length: 13 residues. CDR3 in amino acids: CAWGTVNTGELFF. CDR3 nucleotides: TGTGCCTGGGGGACAGTTAACACCGGGGAGCTGTTTTTT.

The chain has TRBV9 and TRBJ2-1; no clear D gene. The germline gives CDR1 SGDLS, CDR2 YYNGEE. Trimming removed 0 bases from V and 6 bases from J, with 13 bases in between. CDR3 length: 15 amino acids. The CDR3 loop is CASSVGGKGSNEQFF. For the CDR3, the DNA is TGTGCCAGCAGCGTAGGAGGAAAAGGGTCCAATGAGCAGTTCTTC.

The rearrangement links TRBV6-6 to TRBJ1-1; 7 bases fit TRBD1. From germline, CDR1 is MNHNY and CDR2 SVGAGI (reference sequence). Trimming removed 6 bases from V and 6 bases from J; junction bases left unmatched: 4. The CDR3 length is 12 residues. As DNA, the CDR3 is TGTGCCAGCAGATATACAGGGGCTGAAGCTTTCTTT. Amino acids: CASRYTGAEAFF.

This chain joins TRBV7-8 and TRBJ1-3; D gene unclear. V was clipped by 4 bases and J by 4 bases, with 11 bases between them. CDR3 length: 14 residues. Germline CDR1 SGHVS, CDR2 FQNEAQ. CDR3: CASSYGLQGNTIYF. Here the CDR3 DNA reads TGTGCCAGCAGCTATGGTCTTCAGGGAAACACCATATATTTT.